A single sample is the source of the 31 T cell receptor beta chains below, sequenced in a study of blood T cell repertoires in COVID-19. Libraries were prepared by immunoSEQ multiplex PCR; TCRdb keeps only in-frame clonotypes and omits some of them. The sample consists of 200,000 to 300,000 clones, roughly 84% of them appearing once. Sequencing was performed on peripheral blood. These receptors were obtained from a woman aged 40 to 55 who had recovered from COVID-19.

This clone has just one count. The sample carries other DNA sequences with the same CDR3. V gene TRBV5-1 combines with J gene TRBJ1-6, with 8 bases identical to TRBD1. This CDR3 spans 14 amino acids. Germline lookup yields CDR1 SGHRS and CDR2 YFSETQ. Trimming removed 5 bases from V and 8 bases from J; junction bases left unmatched: 6. As DNA, the CDR3 is TGCGCCAGCAGTTTGACAGGGGCGCATTCACCCCTCCACTTT. Its protein is CASSLTGAHSPLHF.

This chain connects TRBV7-9 to TRBJ1-2; D is possibly TRBD1 (6 bases). Germline CDR1 SEHNR, CDR2 FQNEAQ (reference sequence). V was clipped by 5 bases and J by 6 bases, with 19 bases between them. The CDR3 runs to 15 residues. CDR3 DNA sequence: TGTGCCAGCAGCCGTGGACAGTCAGGGGCGAATGGCTACACCTTC. Translated: CASSRGQSGANGYTF.

The V call is TRBV30, the J call TRBJ2-2, with TRBD1 matching over 7 bases. Germline CDR1 GTSNPN, CDR2 SVGIG (reference sequence). Trimming removed 1 base from V and 4 bases from J; junction bases left unmatched: 6. There are 15 residues in the CDR3. The CDR3 is CAWSEVTGRTGELFF. In nucleotides, the CDR3 is TGTGCCTGGAGTGAGGTGACAGGGCGCACCGGGGAGCTGTTTTTT.

The sample holds many counts of this clone. The chain has TRBV7-9 and TRBJ2-5; TRBD2 matches 13 bases. There are 18 residues in the CDR3. The V gene's germline CDR1 is SEHNR and CDR2 FQNEAQ (reference sequence). V gave up 4 bases and J gave up 2 bases; unmatched junction bases: 10. In nucleotides, the CDR3 is TGTGCCAGCAGCTCGAGTAGGACTAGCGGGGGTAAACAAGAGACCCAGTACTTC. Encoded protein: CASSSSRTSGGKQETQYF.

The rearrangement links TRBV30 to TRBJ1-5, with 7 bases identical to TRBD1. This CDR3 contains 18 residues. V lost 5 bases and J lost 3; bases outside the gene matches: 19. Germline CDR1 is GTSNPN and CDR2 is SVGIG (reference sequence). CDR3 sequence reads: CAWARQGGLARDNQPQHF. The CDR3 DNA reads as TGTGCCTGGGCCAGACAGGGAGGTCTCGCGCGGGACAATCAGCCCCAGCATTTT.

This sequence joins TRBV7-2 and TRBJ1-4; D remains ambiguous. From germline, CDR1 is SGHTA and CDR2 FQGNSA. The length of the CDR3 is 14 residues. V was cut by 3 bases and J by 7 bases, with 12 bases left in between. The CDR3 DNA reads TGTGCCAGCAGCTTTGCCAGGCTGAGTGAAAAACTGTTTTTT. This encodes CASSFARLSEKLFF.

The J gene is TRBJ1-1, the V gene TRBV2; D possibly corresponds to TRBD1 (6 bases). The V end was cut by 7 bases, the J end by 1 base, with 16 bases between. Germline V CDR1 and CDR2: SNHLY, FYNNEI. CDR3 length: 15 amino acids. This CDR3 reads CASTKLTGRNTEAFF. The CDR3 DNA follows: TGTGCCAGCACCAAGTTGACAGGCAGGAACACTGAAGCTTTCTTT.

The rearrangement uses TRBV5-1 and TRBJ2-2; maybe TRBD1 (8 bases). CDR1 is SGHRS and CDR2 is YFSETQ in the germline V gene. The CDR3 length is 15 residues. V lost 4 bases and J 7 bases, leaving 17 bases between the germline ends. The CDR3 reads CASSLTTGEGGELFF. CDR3 in DNA: TGCGCCAGCAGCCTGACGACAGGGGAGGGCGGGGAGCTGTTTTTT.

The J gene is TRBJ1-2, the V gene TRBV5-1, with a weak D call TRBD1 (5 bases). Germline V gene sequence: CDR1 SGHRS, CDR2 YFSETQ. Between the trimmed V and J ends, which lost 0 bases and 8 bases, there was a span of 14 bases. There are 14 residues in the CDR3. CDR3 protein: CASSLAVGAQGYTF. The CDR3 DNA reads TGCGCCAGCAGCTTGGCCGTAGGGGCGCAGGGCTACACCTTC.

The V gene is TRBV28, the J gene TRBJ2-7; 10 nucleotides align to TRBD1. V lost 6 bases and J lost 4; bases outside the gene matches: 9. Germline V gene data show CDR1 as MDHEN and CDR2 as SYDVKM. The CDR3 contains 15 residues. CDR3 sequence (DNA): TGTGCCAGCAGCGTACCGGGACAGGGGAAATACGAGCAGTACTTC. Translating gives CASSVPGQGKYEQYF. Based on the CDR3 plus reference TRBV28 and TRBJ2-7, the full variable domain is DVKVTQSSRYLVKRTGEKVFLECVQDMDHENMFWYRQDPGLGLRLIYFSYDVKMKEKGDIPEGYSVSREKKERFSLILESASTNQTSMYLCASSVPGQGKYEQYFGPGTRLTVT.

The J gene is TRBJ1-6, the V gene TRBV3-1 (or the pseudogene TRBV3-2); D unresolved. The CDR3 has 14 residues. V dropped 1 base and J dropped 5 bases, with 6 bases sitting between them. Per germline, CDR1 LGHDT and CDR2 YNNKEL (reference sequence). The CDR3 sequence: CASSQGGDNSPLHF. In DNA form, the CDR3 reads TGTGCCAGCAGCCAAGGAGGAGATAATTCACCCCTCCACTTT.

The chain couples TRBV5-6 to TRBJ2-1, with D possibly matching TRBD2 (5 bases). The CDR3 has 15 residues. The V end lost 2 bases, the J end lost 3 bases, and 12 bases lay between the germline ends. The V gene's germline CDR1 is SGHDT and CDR2 YYEEEE. The DNA of the CDR3 is TGTGCCAGCAGCTTTGGACTCCTTGGCTACAATGAGCAGTTCTTC. This codes for CASSFGLLGYNEQFF.

The genes are TRBV24-1 and TRBJ2-1, with 7 bases that match TRBD2. From germline, CDR1 is KGHDR and CDR2 SFDVKD. J lost 0 bases, V lost 5 bases, and 6 bases had no gene match. The CDR3 consists of 16 residues. This chain's CDR3 is CATSAPTGGSYNEQFF. CDR3 coding DNA: TGTGCCACCAGTGCGCCGACGGGAGGCTCCTACAATGAGCAGTTCTTC.

In DNA, the CDR3 is TGTGCCAGCAGCTCTCAAGGCGGGCAGCCCCAGCATTTT. It is translated as CASSSQGGQPQHF. The chain joins TRBV13 to TRBJ1-5; D not certain. From germline, CDR1 is PRHDT and CDR2 FYEKMQ (reference sequence). The CDR3 consists of 13 residues. Trimming took off 4 bases at V and 7 bases at J, with 11 bases between the two ends.

This chain joins TRBV7-9 and TRBJ2-3; D unclear. The CDR3 is made up of 14 amino acids. Germline V gene lookup returns CDR1 SEHNR and CDR2 FQNEAQ (reference sequence). The V end was cut by 3 bases, the J end by 0 bases, with 7 bases between. The DNA of the CDR3 is TGTGCCAGCAGCTTTTCGTTCAGCACAGATACGCAGTATTTT. Translating gives CASSFSFSTDTQYF.

This CDR3 is CASKQQGSGTDTQYF. For the CDR3, the DNA is TGTGCCAGCAAACAACAGGGCTCGGGCACAGATACGCAGTATTTT. V gene TRBV2 combines with J gene TRBJ2-3, with D possibly matching TRBD1 (6 bases). CDR3 length equals 15 residues. Germline CDR1 is SNHLY and CDR2 is FYNNEI. V gave up 7 bases and J gave up 1 base, with 15 bases separating them.

With regard to this clone: One end of the junction fails to match germline, which may point to a read error. The V and J genes are TRBV4-1 and TRBJ2-1; D remains unclear. The CDR3 is made up of 17 amino acids. Germline V lookup: CDR1 MGHRA, CDR2 YSYEKL. In nucleotides, the CDR3 is TGCGCCAGCAGCGAAGACCCCATGAGGAAACCCTACAATGAGCAGTTCTTC. Protein: CASSEDPMRKPYNEQFF.

This chain joins TRBV15 and TRBJ1-4; the D gene is possibly TRBD1 (5 bases). The CDR3 is made up of 16 amino acids. CDR1 and CDR2 (germline): LNHNV, YYDKDF (reference sequence). The ends were cut back, 0 bases at V and 7 bases at J, with 15 bases in the middle. The CDR3 nucleotides read TGTGCCACCAGCAGAGAGGACCCAGGGCGAGGTGAAAAACTGTTTTTT. It specifies CATSREDPGRGEKLFF.

This clone has a single count. The chain links TRBV5-6 to TRBJ2-5; 8 bases line up with TRBD1. The CDR3 extends over 17 amino acids. With 3 bases clipped from V and 0 bases from J, the junction kept 10 bases outside the gene matches. The germline V gene has CDR1 SGHDT and CDR2 YYEEEE. CDR3 region: CASSYGQGRVDQETQYF. CDR3 DNA sequence: TGTGCCAGCAGCTACGGACAGGGCCGGGTGGACCAAGAGACCCAGTACTTC.

The V call is TRBV5-8, the J call TRBJ1-5, with D possibly being TRBD1 (5 bases). CDR3 length: 14 amino acids. Trimming stripped 1 base from V and 2 bases from J, with 7 bases between. Germline V CDR1 and CDR2: SGHTS, YDEGEE. The DNA for the CDR3 is TGTGCCAGCAGCTTGACAGGTGGCAATCAGCCCCAGCATTTT. This gives the protein CASSLTGGNQPQHF.

This clone was observed at least ten times. The genes are TRBV7-9 and TRBJ1-5; a weak D match, TRBD1 (5 bases). The CDR3 runs 16 residues. Trimming cost V 0 bases and J 4 bases, with 13 bases left between them. Germline lookup yields CDR1 SEHNR and CDR2 FQNEAQ (reference sequence). The DNA of the CDR3 is TGTGCCAGCAGCTTAGCCGACCCAGGGCCTAATCAGCCCCAGCATTTT. As protein: CASSLADPGPNQPQHF.

CDR3 bases: TGCGCCAGCAGCTCTACCGGGACAGGGGATTCACCCCTCCACTTT. It translates to CASSSTGTGDSPLHF. The chain links TRBV5-1 to TRBJ1-6, with 10 bases identical to TRBD1. The germline V gene encodes CDR1 SGHRS and CDR2 YFSETQ. The ends lost 3 bases at V and 8 bases at J; junction bases unmatched: 5. The CDR3 is made up of 15 amino acids.

The J gene is TRBJ2-3, the V gene TRBV7-2; weak D call: TRBD1 (5 bases). This CDR3 has 14 amino acids. Germline V CDR1 and CDR2: SGHTA, FQGNSA. V shed 1 base and J shed 4 bases, with 9 bases lying between them. The DNA for the CDR3 is TGTGCCAGCAGCTTAGACAGGTTAGCAGATACGCAGTATTTT. Its translation: CASSLDRLADTQYF. Combining the CDR3 with reference TRBV7-2 and TRBJ2-3 gives the whole variable domain GAGVSQSPSNKVTEKGKDVELRCDPISGHTALYWYRQSLGQGLEFLIYFQGNSAPDKSGLPSDRFSAERTGGSVSTLTIQRTQQEDSAVYLCASSLDRLADTQYFGPGTRLTVL.

The gene calls are TRBV6-5 and TRBJ1-4; 7 bases line up with TRBD1. Trimming took 2 bases from V and 2 from J; bases not matched to a gene: 5. Germline assignment: CDR1 MNHEY and CDR2 SVGAGI. The CDR3 is made up of 16 amino acids. The CDR3 bases are TGTGCCAGCAGTTACCTCCCCAGGGGGACTAATGAAAAACTGTTTTTT. Amino acid sequence: CASSYLPRGTNEKLFF.

This chain links TRBV28 with TRBJ1-2, with 7 bases lining up with TRBD1. Unmatched junction bases numbered 4, after V lost 7 bases and J lost 2 bases. CDR3 size: 13 residues. Germline V gives CDR1 MDHEN, CDR2 SYDVKM. The CDR3 nucleotides are TGTGCCAGCATCAAGGACAGGAACTATGGCTACACCTTC. This translates into CASIKDRNYGYTF.

A note on this clone: A read error may be the cause here, since a much bigger clone is one base away. The chain links TRBV21-1 to TRBJ1-5; TRBD1, the table's D call, was not compared with the DNA. TRBV21-1 is a known pseudogene. CDR3 length: 14 amino acids. CDR3 in DNA: TGTGCCAGCACCCCGGGACAGGGCAATCAGCCCCAGCATTTT. This encodes CASTPGQGNQPQHF.

The gene calls are TRBV14 and TRBJ2-3; 8 positions match TRBD2. The germline gives CDR1 SGHDN, CDR2 FVKESK. CDR3 length: 16 amino acids. Germline trimming cut 4 bases from V and 0 bases from J; bases unmatched to any gene: 6. The CDR3 bases are TGTGCCAGCAGCCGACTAGCGTCAACTAGCACAGATACGCAGTATTTT. Its protein product is CASSRLASTSTDTQYF.

The chain couples TRBV27 to TRBJ2-5; 9 bases match TRBD1. Per the germline V gene, CDR1 is MNHEY and CDR2 is SMNVEV (reference sequence). The V and J ends lost 6 bases and 4 bases, in that order; junction bases with no gene match: 3. The CDR3 is 13 residues long. CDR3 nucleotides: TGTGCCAGCAGACAGGGGGCATTAGAGACCCAGTACTTC. Residues: CASRQGALETQYF.

The chain is built from TRBV18 and TRBJ2-3; D is possibly TRBD1 (6 bases). Germline V gives CDR1 KGHSH, CDR2 LQKENI. Trimming took 6 bases from V and 1 from J, leaving 11 bases between them. This CDR3 has 14 amino acids. CDR3 sequence reads: CASSQGIGTDTQYF. DNA for the CDR3: TGTGCCAGCTCCCAGGGGATTGGCACAGATACGCAGTATTTT. The variable domain in full, with the rest retrieved from reference TRBV18 and TRBJ2-3, is NAGVMQNPRHLVRRRGQEARLRCSPMKGHSHVYWYRQLPEEGLKFMVYLQKENIIDESGMPKERFSAEFPKEGPSILRIQQVVRGDSAAYFCASSQGIGTDTQYFGPGTRLTVL.

The V gene is TRBV6-5, the J gene TRBJ1-1; D not certain. Germline V gene data show CDR1 as MNHEY and CDR2 as SVGAGI. The CDR3 runs 12 residues. V lost 7 bases and J lost 1, with 7 bases in between. CDR3 sequence reads: CASINRNTEAFF. CDR3 coding DNA: TGTGCCAGCATAAACAGGAACACTGAAGCTTTCTTT.

This clone was observed once. The chain couples TRBV10-3 to TRBJ2-7; the D gene is possibly TRBD1 (6 bases). This CDR3 has 13 amino acids. The V and J ends lost 6 bases and 0 bases respectively, with 9 bases between them. From germline, CDR1 is ENHRY and CDR2 SYGVKD. In DNA, the CDR3 is TGTGCCATCAGCCGGGACACCTCCTACGAGCAGTACTTC. It codes for CAISRDTSYEQYF.